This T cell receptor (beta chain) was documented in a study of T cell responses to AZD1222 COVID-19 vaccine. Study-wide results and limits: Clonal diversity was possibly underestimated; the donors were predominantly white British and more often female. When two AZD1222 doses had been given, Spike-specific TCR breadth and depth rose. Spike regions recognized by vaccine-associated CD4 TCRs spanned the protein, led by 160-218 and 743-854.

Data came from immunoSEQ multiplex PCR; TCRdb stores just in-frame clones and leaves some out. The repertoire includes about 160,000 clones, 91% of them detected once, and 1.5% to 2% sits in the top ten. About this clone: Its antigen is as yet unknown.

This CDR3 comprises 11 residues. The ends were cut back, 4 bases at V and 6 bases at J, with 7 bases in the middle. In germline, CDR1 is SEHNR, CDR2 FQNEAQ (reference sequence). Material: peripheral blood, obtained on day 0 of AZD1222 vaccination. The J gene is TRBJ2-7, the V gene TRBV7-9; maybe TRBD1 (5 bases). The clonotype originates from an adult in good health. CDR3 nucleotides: TGTGCCAGCAGCTCCCAGGGCGAGCAGTACTTC. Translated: CASSSQGEQYF.